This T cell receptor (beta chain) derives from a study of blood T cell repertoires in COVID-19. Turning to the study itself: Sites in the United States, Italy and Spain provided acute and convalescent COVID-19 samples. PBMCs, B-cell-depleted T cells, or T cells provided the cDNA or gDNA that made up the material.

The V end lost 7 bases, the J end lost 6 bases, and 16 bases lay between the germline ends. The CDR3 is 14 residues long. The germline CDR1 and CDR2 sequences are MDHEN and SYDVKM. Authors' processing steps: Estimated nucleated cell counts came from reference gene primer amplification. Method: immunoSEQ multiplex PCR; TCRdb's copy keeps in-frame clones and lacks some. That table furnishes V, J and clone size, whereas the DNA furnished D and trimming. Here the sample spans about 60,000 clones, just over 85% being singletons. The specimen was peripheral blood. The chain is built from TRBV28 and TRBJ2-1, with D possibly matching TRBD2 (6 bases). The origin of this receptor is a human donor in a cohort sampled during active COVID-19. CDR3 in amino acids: CASKNGGPVNEQFF. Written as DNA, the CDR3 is TGTGCCAGCAAAAACGGAGGGCCGGTCAATGAGCAGTTCTTC.